This record covers a single TCR beta chain. This clone appeared a single time. Its specific antigen is unknown. Within one base of it there is no much larger clone, and no base qualities were kept. The immunoSEQ Assay, a bias-controlled multiplex PCR, was used to amplify TCRbeta CDR3 regions from genomic DNA. The authors' analysis ran thus. The number of nucleated cells in each sample was estimated from the amplification of reference gene primers within the assay. To quantify the absolute abundance of each unique TCRbeta CDR3 rearrangement, sequence reads were collapsed and filtered. Productive Simpson clonality was computed per sample as the square root of Simpson's diversity index over productive rearrangements. Here the immuneACCESS table is served through TCRdb, limited to in-frame sequences with V and J called. Missing clones are a known gap in these copies; in checked studies unresolved V genes cover under half, and the rest lacks a known reason. V and J calls and clone size are copied from that table; D and trimming were computed from the DNA. Present in this sample are 100,000 or so clones, about 91% of which were seen just once. The ten largest clones capture approximately 15% of the sample.

CDR1 MGHRA and CDR2 YSYEKL are derived from the germline V gene. Reading from cysteine to phenylalanine, the CDR3 counts 13 amino acids. Kept here is only the CDR3 DNA, which spans 39 bases and is read in frame from base 1. The junction shows trimming of 5 bases on V and 3 bases on J, plus 10 bases between the germline ends. The data belong to a study of blood T cell repertoires in COVID-19 (dated by TCRdb to about 2020). Describing the broader study: Collaborator samples came from the United States, Italy and Spain and covered acute and convalescent phases of COVID-19. The repertoires were released in a freely available public database meant as a resource for research on the immune response to SARS-CoV-2. The prospective study material was composed of cDNA or gDNA derived from T cells, B-cell-depleted T cells, or PBMCs. Subjects who had been exposed to COVID-19, were actively infected with it, or had recovered from it provided the deeply sampled blood TCRbeta repertoires that made up the dataset. Where available, HLA class I and class II types were taken from metadata supplied by the sample provider and were not determined by assay-based typing. The sample metadata nearly always contained a de-identified subject ID, COVID-19 status, age in years and sex. Samples came from the ongoing ImmuneRACE study (first 160 participants) plus 1,254 subjects from 6 global collaborators. What the study reported, not specific to this receptor: How much clinical and demographic metadata was included differed by source and by participant, and the metadata was provided uncurated.

Each collaborating institution followed its own protocols to collect whole blood in K2EDTA tubes. For TCRbeta analysis, collaborator samples were shipped as frozen whole blood, as isolated PBMCs, or as DNA extracted from either sample type. The sample taken for sequencing was peripheral blood. This sequence was found in a man aged 45-65 years with acute or convalescent COVID-19. The rearranged segments are TRBV4-1 and TRBJ1-1; matching of 6 bases hints at TRBD1 as the D gene. The CDR3 protein sequence reads: CASSKTGYTEAFF. The nucleotides are TGCGCCAGCAGCAAAACAGGGTACACTGAAGCTTTCTTT.